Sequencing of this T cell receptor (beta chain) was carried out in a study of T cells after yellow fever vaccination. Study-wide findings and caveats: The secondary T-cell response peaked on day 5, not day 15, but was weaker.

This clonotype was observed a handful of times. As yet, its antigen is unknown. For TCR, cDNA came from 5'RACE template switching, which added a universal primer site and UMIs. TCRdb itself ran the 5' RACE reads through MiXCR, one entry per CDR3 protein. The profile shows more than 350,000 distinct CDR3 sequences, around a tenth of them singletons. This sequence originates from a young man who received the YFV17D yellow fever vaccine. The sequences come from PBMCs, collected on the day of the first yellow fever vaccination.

The CDR3 sequence is CASTTGGTGDNEQFF. The CDR3 DNA follows: TGTGCCAGCACCACTGGGGGGACAGGGGACAATGAGCAGTTCTTC. This chain links TRBV6-1 with TRBJ2-1; 10 bases agree with TRBD1. Per germline, CDR1 MNHNS and CDR2 SASEGT. The CDR3 length is 15 residues. The V segment lost 7 bases and the J segment 5 bases; nucleotides outside the gene matches: 8.